This T cell receptor beta chain appears in the sequencing data of a study of PD-L1 blockade in urothelial cancer. Study-level background: Each blood sample yielded a median of 141,255 T cells.

This clone was counted once. Samples were collected from each patient before treatment and during treatment. Each patient gave between 1 and 8 of them in total. The protocol was immunoSEQ multiplex PCR, while the TCRdb copy is restricted to in-frame clones and leaves out a portion. The sample shows around 40,000 clones, around 83% of them seen only once. CDR3 length: 16 residues. The V gene end was trimmed by 4 bases and the J gene end by 2 bases; junction bases not matched to a gene: 7. Germline assignment: CDR1 SGHRS and CDR2 YFSETQ. Material: PBMCs, obtained around atezolizumab (anti-PD-L1) treatment. The chain combines TRBV5-1 with TRBJ2-2; 8 nucleotides agree with TRBD1. The receptor's source is a man aged 55-75 years with urothelial cancer. CDR3 DNA sequence: TGCGCCAGCAGCCTATGGGGACAGGTCAACACCGGGGAGCTGTTTTTT. Its protein product is CASSLWGQVNTGELFF. The variable domain in full, completed from reference TRBV5-1 and TRBJ2-2, reads KAGVTQTPRYLIKTRGQQVTLSCSPISGHRSVSWYQQTPGQGLQFLFEYFSETQRNKGNFPGRFSGRQFSNSRSEMNVSTLELGDSALYLCASSLWGQVNTGELFFGEGSRLTVL.